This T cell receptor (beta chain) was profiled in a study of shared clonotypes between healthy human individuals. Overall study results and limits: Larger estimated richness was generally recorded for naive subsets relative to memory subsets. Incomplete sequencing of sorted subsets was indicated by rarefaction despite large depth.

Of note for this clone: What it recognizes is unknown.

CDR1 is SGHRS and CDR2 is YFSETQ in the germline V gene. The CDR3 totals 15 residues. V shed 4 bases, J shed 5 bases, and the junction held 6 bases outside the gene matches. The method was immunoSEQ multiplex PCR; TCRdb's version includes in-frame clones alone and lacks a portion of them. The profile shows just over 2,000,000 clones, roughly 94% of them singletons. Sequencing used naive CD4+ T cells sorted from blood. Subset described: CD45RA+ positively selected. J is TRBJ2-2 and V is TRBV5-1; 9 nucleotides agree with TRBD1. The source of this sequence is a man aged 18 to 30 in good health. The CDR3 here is CASSGQGLGTGELFF. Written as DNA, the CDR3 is TGCGCCAGCAGCGGACAGGGGTTAGGGACCGGGGAGCTGTTTTTT.